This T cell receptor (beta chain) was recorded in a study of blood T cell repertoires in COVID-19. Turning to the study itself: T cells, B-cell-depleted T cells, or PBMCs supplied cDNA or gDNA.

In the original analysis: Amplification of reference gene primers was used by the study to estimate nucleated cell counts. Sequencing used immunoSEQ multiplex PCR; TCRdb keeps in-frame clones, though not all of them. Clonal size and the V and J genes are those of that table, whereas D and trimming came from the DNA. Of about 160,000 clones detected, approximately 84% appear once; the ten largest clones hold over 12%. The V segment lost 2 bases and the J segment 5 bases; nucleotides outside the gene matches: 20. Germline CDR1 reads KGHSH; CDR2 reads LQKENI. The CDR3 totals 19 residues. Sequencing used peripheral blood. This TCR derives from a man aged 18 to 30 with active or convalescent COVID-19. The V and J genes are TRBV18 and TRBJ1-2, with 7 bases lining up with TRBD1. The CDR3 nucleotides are TGTGCCAGCTCACCAGGACAGGTTCAAAAGGGGGGAGAGGCTTATGGCTACACCTTC. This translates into CASSPGQVQKGGEAYGYTF.